The text below deals with one TCR beta chain. Its antigen remains unknown. The record originates from a study of beta chain features in type 1 diabetes. General observations from the study: When Type 1 diabetes patients were examined, their TCRB CDR3s proved moderately but significantly shorter in all four CD4+ subsets.

Per the germline V gene, CDR1 is MNHNY and CDR2 is SVGAGI (reference sequence). The V gene end was trimmed by 6 bases and the J gene end by 3 bases; junction bases not matched to a gene: 7. This CDR3 is 15 amino acids long. Every isolated RNA sample was fully reverse transcribed, so sequencing captured expressed TCRB transcripts. Naive, central memory and regulatory T cell samples averaged approximately 3.9 million immunoSEQ reads each. Using immunoSEQ multiplex PCR, the repertoire was profiled, and TCRdb retains in-frame clones only, with some absent. This repertoire shows hundreds of thousands of clones, roughly an eighth found once; its top ten account for nearly 0.04%.

The clonotype comes from a young man with type 1 diabetes. Source material: naive CD4+ T cells from blood. V gene TRBV6-6 combines with J gene TRBJ2-7; 11 positions match TRBD1. This chain's CDR3 is CASSRGQGAFYEQYF. As DNA, the CDR3 is TGTGCCAGCAGCCGCGGACAGGGGGCTTTCTACGAGCAGTACTTC.